Following are 31 T cell receptor beta chains from one sample sequenced in a study of shared clonotypes between healthy human individuals. Using immunoSEQ multiplex PCR, the repertoire was profiled, and TCRdb retains in-frame clones only, with some absent. Among 2.5 million or so clones listed, 85% to 95% were seen once. Source material: naive CD4+ T cells sorted from blood. The subset here: CD45RA+ positively selected. Receptors originate from a man younger than 30 in good health.

This chain links TRBV27 with TRBJ2-5, with a weak D call TRBD2 (5 bases). The CDR3 runs 15 residues. V lost 4 bases and J lost 2, with 14 bases in between. Germline V CDR1 and CDR2: MNHEY, SMNVEV (reference sequence). The CDR3 is CASSSSIAIQETQYF. The CDR3 DNA is TGTGCCAGCAGTTCCTCCATAGCGATACAAGAGACCCAGTACTTC.

The chain combines TRBV6-6 with TRBJ1-6; D unresolved. The CDR3 runs to 14 residues. Trimming took 7 bases from V and 6 from J, leaving 13 bases between them. Germline V CDR1 and CDR2: MNHNY, SVGAGI (reference sequence). The CDR3 DNA sequence: TGTGCCAGCAAAACACAGCAAAGTAATTCACCCCTCCACTTT. Its translation: CASKTQQSNSPLHF.

The V call is TRBV5-1, the J call TRBJ1-6, with D hard to call. CDR1 is SGHRS and CDR2 is YFSETQ in the germline V gene. V lost 0 bases and J 11 bases, leaving 6 bases between the germline ends. This CDR3 region has 12 residues. The CDR3 coding sequence is TGCGCCAGCAGCTTGGACGGTCCACCCCTCCACTTT. It is translated as CASSLDGPPLHF.

The V and J genes are TRBV2 and TRBJ2-2; 9 positions match TRBD2. The CDR3 totals 15 residues. Germline values: CDR1 SNHLY, CDR2 FYNNEI. Trimming at V came to 11 bases and at J to 4 bases, leaving 11 bases not matched to a gene. The CDR3 DNA reads as TGTGCCTCAACCGGTTCTAGCGGGGCCACCGGGGAGCTGTTTTTT. Translating it yields CASTGSSGATGELFF.

The V and J genes are TRBV4-1 and TRBJ2-4, with D possibly being TRBD1 (6 bases). V was shortened by 2 bases and J by 6 bases, with 17 bases between the two germline ends. Germline V gene lookup returns CDR1 MGHRA and CDR2 YSYEKL. The CDR3 is 16 amino acids. The CDR3 nucleotides are TGCGCCAGCAGCCAAATTAGAGGGGGTAACAGAAACATTCAGTACTTC. Translation gives CASSQIRGGNRNIQYF.

The rearrangement uses TRBV7-9 and TRBJ1-1; weak D call: TRBD1 (6 bases). This CDR3 is built from 14 residues. Germline V gene lookup returns CDR1 SEHNR and CDR2 FQNEAQ (reference sequence). Trimming stripped 2 bases from V and 7 bases from J, with 14 bases between. CDR3 DNA: TGTGCCAGCAGCTTAATAACAGGGTTCATTGAAGCTTTCTTT. Its protein is CASSLITGFIEAFF.

This clone was recorded only once. The chain uses TRBV19 and TRBJ1-2; D ambiguous. This CDR3 region has 14 residues. The V gene lost 5 bases and the J gene lost 4 bases, with 14 bases spanning the gap. Germline values: CDR1 LNHDA, CDR2 SQIVND (reference sequence). As DNA, the CDR3 is TGTGCCAGTAGTGTCCTACCTAATGCCTATGGCTACACCTTC. It is translated as CASSVLPNAYGYTF.

V usage is TRBV5-6 and J usage is TRBJ2-2; tentative D call: TRBD1 (6 bases). Germline V gives CDR1 SGHDT, CDR2 YYEEEE. The CDR3 has 14 amino acids. The germline V and J ends were trimmed by 3 bases and 4 bases, with 10 bases remaining between them. DNA of the CDR3: TGTGCCAGCAGCTCGATCAGGGGCACCGGGGAGCTGTTTTTT. This gives the protein CASSSIRGTGELFF.

The chain combines TRBV5-3 with TRBJ1-4, with 7 bases aligning to TRBD1. TRBV5-3 is an open reading frame whose function is uncertain. The CDR3 is 15 residues long. V dropped 4 bases and J dropped 7; count of bases not matched to a gene: 10. The CDR3 here is CARSPNRGNGEKLFF. CDR3 bases: TGTGCCAGAAGCCCGAACAGGGGCAATGGTGAAAAACTGTTTTTT.

The CDR3 DNA is TGCGCCAGCAGGGGACAGGAGATAGGACCTTCCTACGAGCAGTACTTC. As protein: CASRGQEIGPSYEQYF. The V gene is TRBV23-1, the J gene TRBJ2-7; TRBD1 matches 8 bases. TRBV23-1 belongs to the ORF category, with a function that is uncertain. This CDR3 is built from 16 residues. V lost 6 bases to trimming and J lost 1 base; unmatched junction nucleotides: 11.

In this sample, this clone turned up once. Written as DNA, the CDR3 is TGTGCCAGCTCACCACCGATCCGGGGGCAGTGGACAGATACGCAGTATTTT. It yields the protein CASSPPIRGQWTDTQYF. This chain uses TRBV18 with TRBJ2-3, with D perhaps matching TRBD1 or TRBD2 (6 bases each). V lost 0 bases, J lost 3 bases, and 16 bases lay in between. Germline V CDR1 and CDR2: KGHSH, LQKENI. The CDR3 runs to 17 residues.

This chain joins TRBV29-1 and TRBJ1-1; D remains ambiguous. The CDR3 loop spans 14 amino acids. V lost 3 bases and J 0 bases, leaving 11 bases between the germline ends. CDR1 and CDR2 (germline): SQVTM, ANQGSEA. CDR3 nucleotides: TGCAGCGTTGAGGGTCGGATGATGAACACTGAAGCTTTCTTT. It encodes CSVEGRMMNTEAFF. Looking up the rest from reference TRBV29-1 and TRBJ1-1 gives the full variable domain: SAVISQKPSRDICQRGTSLTIQCQVDSQVTMMFWYRQQPGQSLTLIATANQGSEATYESGFVIDKFPISRPNLTFSTLTVSNMSPEDSSIYLCSVEGRMMNTEAFFGQGTRLTVV.

The rearrangement links TRBV2 to TRBJ1-2, with D hard to call. The CDR3 extends over 15 amino acids. Germline assignment: CDR1 SNHLY and CDR2 FYNNEI. Trimming took off 1 base at V and 6 bases at J, with 15 bases between the two ends. The CDR3 here is CASSEVTLATDGYTF. Written as DNA, the CDR3 is TGTGCCAGCAGTGAAGTTACATTGGCCACCGATGGCTACACCTTC.

The chain uses TRBV30 and TRBJ2-2; D is possibly TRBD2 (6 bases). The germline gives CDR1 GTSNPN, CDR2 SVGIG (reference sequence). This CDR3 has 14 residues. The ends were cut back, 4 bases at V and 5 bases at J, with 14 bases in the middle. The CDR3 loop is CAWKRGGGTGELFF. The CDR3 nucleotides are TGTGCCTGGAAAAGGGGAGGAGGGACCGGGGAGCTGTTTTTT.

The genes are TRBV27 and TRBJ1-4, with D tentatively TRBD1 (6 bases). In germline, CDR1 is MNHEY, CDR2 SMNVEV (reference sequence). V was cut by 5 bases and J by 5 bases, with 15 bases left in between. CDR3 length: 15 residues. The DNA for the CDR3 is TGTGCCAGCAGTCCTGCCGGGGGGCAGAATGAAAAACTGTTTTTT. Its translation: CASSPAGGQNEKLFF.

With respect to this clone: Within the sample, other DNA sequences also encode this same CDR3. The chain has TRBV9 and TRBJ2-7; either TRBD1 or TRBD2 may supply D (5 bases each). The germline CDR1 and CDR2 sequences are SGDLS and YYNGEE. V lost 2 bases and J 0 bases, leaving 9 bases between the germline ends. This CDR3 contains 14 residues. Written as DNA, the CDR3 is TGTGCCAGCAGCGTCCGGGACGGCTCCTACGAGCAGTACTTC. Encoded protein: CASSVRDGSYEQYF.

Concerning this clone: The sample has other DNA sequences that encode this CDR3 too. The CDR3 spells CASSGGGGETQYF. CDR3 in DNA: TGCGCCAGTTCAGGAGGGGGAGGAGAGACCCAGTACTTC. V gene TRBV5-1 combines with J gene TRBJ2-5; D possibly matches TRBD1 or TRBD2 (6 bases each). CDR3 length: 13 residues. V gave up 8 bases and J gave up 4 bases, with 15 bases separating them. The V gene's germline CDR1 is SGHRS and CDR2 YFSETQ.

CDR3 bases: TGTGCCAGCAGCTCCGGCGGGGACAGCCTTTCACCCCTCCACTTT. It encodes CASSSGGDSLSPLHF. This rearrangement joins TRBV9 to TRBJ1-6, with 7 positions matching TRBD1. The junction had 10 bases not matched to a gene; V was cut back by 4 bases and J by 9 bases. Germline CDR1 and CDR2: SGDLS and YYNGEE. The CDR3 sequence is 15 residues long.

CDR3 sequence: CASSLAVLQGVNEQFF. Here the CDR3 DNA reads TGCGCCAGCAGCTTGGCTGTTCTACAGGGTGTCAATGAGCAGTTCTTC. The V call is TRBV5-1, the J call TRBJ2-1; D perhaps matches TRBD1 (6 bases). Trimming pared 0 bases from V and 6 bases from J, leaving 16 bases between. CDR1 SGHRS and CDR2 YFSETQ come from the germline V gene. CDR3 size: 16 residues.

This clone has just a few counts. The J gene is TRBJ2-2, the V gene TRBV10-1; D ambiguous. The length of the CDR3 is 14 residues. Per germline, CDR1 WNHNN and CDR2 SYGVQD (reference sequence). V dropped 4 bases and J dropped 3 bases, with 9 bases sitting between them. The CDR3 DNA reads as TGCGCCAGCAGTGGCCAGCCTCACACCGGGGAGCTGTTTTTT. Its translation: CASSGQPHTGELFF.

The chain joins TRBV15 to TRBJ2-5, with D unresolved. Germline CDR1 LNHNV, CDR2 YYDKDF (reference sequence). V dropped 3 bases and J dropped 2 bases, with 10 bases sitting between them. This CDR3 has 14 amino acids. In nucleotides, the CDR3 is TGTGCCACCAGCAGGAGACTGGATCAAGAGACCCAGTACTTC. It is translated as CATSRRLDQETQYF.

V usage is TRBV9 and J usage is TRBJ1-2; perhaps TRBD1 as D (6 bases). V lost 7 bases, J lost 5 bases, and 15 bases lay in between. Germline CDR1 is SGDLS and CDR2 is YYNGEE. This CDR3 is 13 amino acids long. CDR3 residues: CASGEQGSYGYTF. The CDR3 DNA reads as TGTGCCAGCGGAGAACAGGGTTCATATGGCTACACCTTC.

The chain joins TRBV2 to TRBJ2-5, with TRBD2 identical over 12 bases. The J call is doubtful: the DNA matches TRBJ2-7 better. The germline V gene has CDR1 SNHLY and CDR2 FYNNEI. The CDR3 is 13 residues long. CDR3 residues: CARKTSGGYEQYF. In nucleotides, the CDR3 is TGTGCCAGGAAGACTAGCGGGGGCTACGAGCAGTACTTC.

This clone was found a few times. J is TRBJ1-1 and V is TRBV30; a weak D match, TRBD1 (6 bases). Germline values: CDR1 GTSNPN, CDR2 SVGIG (reference sequence). The CDR3 spans 13 residues. In DNA form, the CDR3 reads TGTGCTGGAGAGGGGGGCCCGAACACTGAAGCTTTCTTT. Amino acid sequence: CAGEGGPNTEAFF.

This chain uses TRBV4-1 with TRBJ2-5; tentatively, D is TRBD1 (6 bases). The assigned J gene may be wrong: the sequence end matches TRBJ2-7 better. In germline, CDR1 is MGHRA, CDR2 YSYEKL. CDR3 length equals 16 residues. The DNA for the CDR3 is TGCGCCAGCAGCCAAGACGGCTTTACAGGGACCTACGAGCAGTACTTC. It specifies CASSQDGFTGTYEQYF.

The chain has TRBV7-2 and TRBJ2-7; 13 bases are a match to TRBD2. This CDR3 has 15 amino acids. Germline loops: CDR1 SGHTA, CDR2 FQGNSA. After removal of 4 bases from V and 4 bases from J, the junction contained 4 bases not matched to a gene. DNA for the CDR3: TGTGCCAGCAGCTGGGGGACTAGCGGGACTTACGAGCAGTACTTC. Translating it yields CASSWGTSGTYEQYF.

The gene calls are TRBV2 and TRBJ2-4, with 7 bases fitting TRBD2. V shed 4 bases, J shed 0 bases, and the junction held 12 bases outside the gene matches. The CDR3 is 18 amino acids. Germline V gives CDR1 SNHLY, CDR2 FYNNEI. CDR3 nucleotide sequence: TGTGCCAGCAGTGCTGACCCGGGGGGATTGCAAGCCAAAAACATTCAGTACTTC. This gives the protein CASSADPGGLQAKNIQYF.

The chain employs TRBV7-3 and TRBJ1-1, with a tentative D call TRBD1 (5 bases). Between the trimmed V and J ends, which lost 0 bases and 8 bases, there was a span of 10 bases. The CDR3 runs 13 residues. Germline V gene data show CDR1 as SGHTA and CDR2 as FQGTGA. The CDR3 protein is CASSLTQGGEAFF. In DNA, the CDR3 is TGTGCCAGCAGCTTAACCCAGGGAGGAGAAGCTTTCTTT.

The CDR3 is CASSSSGRLETQYF. The CDR3 DNA reads as TGTGCCAGCAGCTCTAGCGGGAGATTAGAGACCCAGTACTTC. J is TRBJ2-5 and V is TRBV7-2, with 10 bases that match TRBD2. This CDR3 region has 14 residues. The germline gives CDR1 SGHTA, CDR2 FQGNSA. Trimming took 4 bases from V and 4 from J; bases not matched to a gene: 3.

For the CDR3, the DNA is TGTGCCTGGACTCCACCTTGGGACTTTCTGAATTCACCCCTCCACTTT. This sequence encodes CAWTPPWDFLNSPLHF. The chain links TRBV30 to TRBJ1-6; the D gene is possibly TRBD1 (5 bases). The CDR3 runs 16 residues. CDR1 is GTSNPN and CDR2 is SVGIG in the germline V gene (reference sequence). V gave up 4 bases and J gave up 7 bases, with 20 bases separating them.

The chain is built from TRBV9 and TRBJ1-6; 7 bases line up with TRBD1. CDR3 size: 15 residues. CDR1 and CDR2 from the germline V gene are SGDLS and YYNGEE. The trim removed 3 bases at V and 5 bases at J, leaving 5 bases unmatched. The CDR3 sequence is CASSAPGQNNSPLHF. CDR3 nucleotides: TGTGCCAGCAGCGCCCCGGGACAGAATAATTCACCCCTCCACTTT.